The T cell receptor (beta chain) under discussion was sequenced for a study of early T cells in non-severe SARS-CoV-2 infection. As for the study in general: Chains stayed unpaired after sequencing of bulk RNA from unsorted whole blood. General observations from the study: Database matching using VDJdb favored anti-spike CD8 responses, with private and CD4 specificities left missing.

This clonotype was counted between two and nine times. Its antigen is unknown. Unique molecular identifier tags were affixed to discrete cDNA molecules. TCRdb independently ran MiXCR on the 5' RACE reads; one entry per CDR3 protein. The sample yields about 60,000 distinct CDR3 sequences, under 15% seen once. The source is an adult who was a healthcare worker with PCR-confirmed SARS-CoV-2 infection or an uninfected control (not recorded which). Sequencing was performed on whole blood, taken at baseline.

Written as DNA, the CDR3 is TGTGCCAGCAGCCGACAGGGGTTCGCAGATACGCAGTATTTT. Its protein is CASSRQGFADTQYF. The V gene is TRBV5-6, the J gene TRBJ2-3, with 8 bases identical to TRBD1. The CDR3 is made up of 14 amino acids. Losses at the gene ends were 4 bases for V and 4 bases for J; bases not matched to a gene: 5. The V gene's germline CDR1 is SGHDT and CDR2 YYEEEE.